This T cell receptor (beta chain) was identified during a study of blood T cells in healthy people across ages (dated by TCRdb to the mid-2010s). With regard to the full study: In model experiments, template switching captured roughly one uniquely barcoded TCR beta cDNA molecule for every two T cells. Two additional independent replicas of 1 million unique cDNA reads from the same blood draw were analyzed for two donors (one aged 18 to 30 and one aged 80 or older). To track age-related changes in TCR beta repertoire diversity, the study relied on deep sequencing normalized with unique cDNA molecular identifiers. The donors were split into four age groups: young (average 16 years), middle-aged (39), aged (more than 60) and long-lived (roughly 80).

Points the paper makes about the study in general: Since profiling was done on bulk unsorted PBMCs, naive and antigen-experienced compartments could not be conclusively compared. Estimates of total diversity from one million sequenced T cells were regarded as lower bounds and underestimates. The CMV infection status of donors was not known, potentially confounding age-related changes in expanded clonotypes. As age increased, observed TCR beta diversity per million T cells dropped in a roughly linear way, and a significant reduction was already evident by age 40. Observed TCR beta diversity correlated strongly with the percentage of naive T cells measured by flow cytometry. Compared with the aged group, more naive CD4+ T cells, fewer expanded clones and increased TCR diversity were shown by the long-lived group, suggesting age selection.

Taken from the germline V gene, the CDR1 and CDR2 loops are MDHEN and SYDVKM. From the cysteine up to the phenylalanine, the CDR3 has a length of 16 residues. The read is trimmed to its CDR3 DNA, 48 bases read in frame from base 1. Trimming takes 6 bases from V and 3 bases from J, and the germline ends sit 18 bases apart. The method was 5' RACE. TCRdb records Illumina HiSeq 2500 as the sequencer. The second PCR ran for roughly 7 to 11 cycles and used a J-beta primer mix along with a sample-barcoded 5' primer. Each TCR beta cDNA molecule received a unique molecular identifier from a template-switch 5' adaptor carrying 12 random nucleotides. Each sample yielded at least 3 million CDR3-containing paired-end reads. The Mint cDNA synthesis kit, primed by a TRBC-specific oligonucleotide, was used to synthesize first-strand cDNA from all RNA. Following uracil-DNA glycosylase treatment, a first 18-cycle PCR with universal primers M1SS and BC2_uni_R was performed on all cDNA. As for how the authors treated the data: For normalization, 1 million high-quality reads, each with a distinct molecular identifier, were randomly selected from each sample. Reads with shared molecular identifiers were discarded instead of being binned into consensus sequences. MiTCR, with a Q25 quality threshold and the strictest error-elimination algorithm, was used for CDR3 identification, clonotype clustering and error correction. A nonparametric unseen species model with Euler transformation was used to estimate lower-bound total TCR beta diversity. TCRdb trimmed public reads at Q25 via fastp, called clones via MiXCR and kept in-frame beta chains. Rows matching on CDR3 protein sequence are summarized as one entry with the most common DNA and genes. The V and J calls and clone size are TCRdb's, not the authors'. The sample contains approximately 780,000 distinct CDR3 sequences, around a quarter of them found a single time. Clones ranked in the top ten supply under 3% of the sample.

The roughly 39 donors, aged roughly 6 to 90 years, were systemically healthy Caucasian individuals from Russia. Around 10 milliliters of peripheral blood were drawn from each donor into EDTA-treated Vacutainer tubes. Ficoll-Paque density-gradient centrifugation was used to isolate PBMCs, with at least 7 million per sample. Total RNA, at least 6 micrograms per sample, was extracted from PBMCs with Trizol reagent. For every donor, flow cytometry on a PBMC aliquot measured the percentage of naive CD45RAhigh/CD27high T cells. This clonotype has only a few counts. Its cognate antigen has yet to be identified. Per-base qualities were not stored, and no clone one base away is much larger. These data also formed part of another study, on T cells of mothers and their children. The second study also describes: Donors were nine systemically healthy Caucasian individuals: three mothers and their six children. cDNA synthesis used all of the extracted RNA, with roughly 1.5 ug of RNA in each 15 ul reaction. In the second PCR, the M1S primer introduced both the sample barcodes and 2-4 random nucleotides. Each mother yielded over 8 million TCR beta CDR3 reads and each child roughly 3.1 million reads. In both related and unrelated pairs, thymic selection shapes the output of TCR recombination in a similar way, with inherited differences having only a minor effect. Normalized repertoire overlap was always slightly but never significantly higher in related than unrelated mother-child pairs. No persistent microchimeric T cell clones were found, with a detection sensitivity of around 100 clones per million clonotypes. The study used deep NGS to compare TCR beta repertoires of mothers and children, seeking features distinguishing related mother-child pairs from unrelated individuals. Mothers averaged around 40 +/- 4 years of age and children averaged around 10 +/- 4 years. Libraries were sequenced on Illumina HiSeq 2000 with 100+100 nt paired-end reads after adapter ligation with NEBNext reagents. To prevent cross-contamination, the mother and child libraries were prepared a month apart and were sequenced in separate runs. Between roughly 450,000 and 2,000,000 distinct TCR beta clonotypes were identified per donor. Naive TCR beta clonotypes were estimated from low-frequency clonotypes matched to each donor's FACS-determined naive share, without sorting.

This TCR was sampled from a boy between 10 and 17 years old in good health. Input material: blood. The sequence links TRBV28 to TRBJ1-5; possibly the D gene is TRBD1, per 5 matching bases. The nucleotides are TGTGCCAGCAGCGCAAATCTAGGGGAAGCCAATCAGCCCCAGCATTTT. Its protein reads: CASSANLGEANQPQHF.